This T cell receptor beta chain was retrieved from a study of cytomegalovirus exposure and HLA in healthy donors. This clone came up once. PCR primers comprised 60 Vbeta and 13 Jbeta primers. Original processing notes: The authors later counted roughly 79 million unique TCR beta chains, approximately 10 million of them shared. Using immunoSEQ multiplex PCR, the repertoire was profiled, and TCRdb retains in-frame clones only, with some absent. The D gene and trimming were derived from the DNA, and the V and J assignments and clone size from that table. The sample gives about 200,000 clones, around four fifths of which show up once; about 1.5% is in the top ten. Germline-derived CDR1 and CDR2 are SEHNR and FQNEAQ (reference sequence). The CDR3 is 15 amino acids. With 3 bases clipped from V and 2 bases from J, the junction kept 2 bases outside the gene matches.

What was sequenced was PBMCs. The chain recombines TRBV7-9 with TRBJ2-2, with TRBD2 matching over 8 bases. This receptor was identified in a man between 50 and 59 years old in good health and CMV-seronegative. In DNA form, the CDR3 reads TGTGCCAGCAGCTTGAGCGGGGGAAACACCGGGGAGCTGTTTTTT. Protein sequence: CASSLSGGNTGELFF.